The 26 T cell receptor beta chains below all came from one sample that was sequenced in a study of T cells in Graves' hyperthyroidism and ophthalmopathy. Amplification targeted TCR beta CDR3 regions from RNA transcripts. First-round RT-PCR of the TCR CDR3 relied on the HTBI primer set. TCRdb analysed the multiplex PCR reads with MiXCR anew, one entry per CDR3 protein. The sample lists nearly 750,000 distinct CDR3 sequences, approximately 36% occurring once. The sample taken for sequencing was blood. The receptors originated from a woman in her thirties or forties with Graves' hyperthyroidism.

This clonotype was counted many times. The CDR3 nucleotides are TGTGCCAGCAGTTACTCGGAGCACTGGCGTCCGGAGCAGTACTTC. Its protein product is CASSYSEHWRPEQYF. The chain uses TRBV6-5 and TRBJ2-7; the D is unclear. The V end lost 0 bases, the J end lost 7 bases, and 16 bases lay between the germline ends. The length of the CDR3 is 15 residues. CDR1 and CDR2 from the germline V gene are MNHEY and SVGAGI.

The J gene is TRBJ1-1, the V gene TRBV6-5; no firm D call. V lost 4 bases to trimming and J lost 1 base, with 7 bases between them. Germline values: CDR1 MNHEY, CDR2 SVGAGI. The CDR3 runs 13 residues. DNA of the CDR3: TGTGCCAGCAGTTCAAAGGGGAACACTGAAGCTTTCTTT. Translation gives CASSSKGNTEAFF.

This clonotype was seen only a few times. The chain couples TRBV7-9 to TRBJ2-3; possible D gene TRBD2, 6 bases. The V gene's germline CDR1 is SEHNR and CDR2 FQNEAQ (reference sequence). Trimming pared 2 bases from V and 0 bases from J, leaving 9 bases between. This CDR3 spans 15 amino acids. The CDR3 spells CASSLPGTSTDTQYF. The CDR3 DNA sequence: TGTGCCAGCAGCTTACCCGGGACTAGCACAGATACGCAGTATTTT.

This clonotype was observed many times. The rearrangement joins TRBV9 to TRBJ2-5, with TRBD1 matching over 8 bases. With V trimmed by 2 bases and J by 1 base, 1 base remained unmatched. CDR1 and CDR2 (germline): SGDLS, YYNGEE. This CDR3 is 14 amino acids long. CDR3 nucleotides: TGTGCCAGCAGCGTCACAGGGGGCCAAGAGACCCAGTACTTC. As protein: CASSVTGGQETQYF.

This clonotype was counted at least ten times. This rearrangement joins TRBV29-1 to TRBJ2-5, with D uncertain. The germline V gene has CDR1 SQVTM and CDR2 ANQGSEA. The V end was cut by 3 bases, the J end by 0 bases, with 11 bases between. This CDR3 has 14 residues. The CDR3 protein is CSVEPEPYQETQYF. For the CDR3, the DNA is TGCAGCGTTGAGCCCGAGCCGTACCAAGAGACCCAGTACTTC.

The chain links TRBV10-3 to TRBJ2-2; a weak D match, TRBD2 (6 bases). V gave up 4 bases and J gave up 7 bases, with 7 bases separating them. Germline V gene sequence: CDR1 ENHRY, CDR2 SYGVKD. CDR3 length equals 12 residues. CDR3 sequence: CAISVTSGELFF. The CDR3 region has the DNA TGTGCCATCAGTGTGACTAGCGGGGAGCTGTTTTTT.

The chain couples TRBV3-1 to TRBJ1-6; D not certain. CDR3 size: 12 residues. The germline V gene has CDR1 LGHDT and CDR2 YNNKEL (reference sequence). The ends were cut back, 0 bases at V and 14 bases at J, with 8 bases in the middle. CDR3 bases: TGTGCCAGCAGCCAAGATAGACAAACCCTCCACTTT. Translation: CASSQDRQTLHF.

The V gene is TRBV11-3, the J gene TRBJ2-7; possible D gene TRBD1, 5 bases. Germline V lookup: CDR1 SGHNT, CDR2 YENEEA. CDR3 length equals 14 residues. V lost 5 bases and J lost 4, with 15 bases in between. The CDR3, as DNA: TGTGCCAGCAGCAGTCAGGGATCCCTATACGAGCAGTACTTC. Translated: CASSSQGSLYEQYF.

This clonotype was counted ten times or more. J is TRBJ2-7 and V is TRBV29-1; D gene unclear. The CDR3 is made up of 12 amino acids. V shed 1 base and J shed 3 bases, with 7 bases lying between them. Looked up from germline, CDR1 is SQVTM and CDR2 is ANQGSEA. CDR3 amino acids: CSVEADGYEQYF. CDR3 coding DNA: TGCAGCGTTGAAGCGGACGGCTACGAGCAGTACTTC.

A remark on this clonotype: Germline and junction disagree at one end, which may indicate a read error. The chain combines TRBV4-1 with TRBJ1-5, with D unclear. Germline V gene sequence: CDR1 MGHRA, CDR2 YSYEKL. The CDR3 contains 12 residues. CDR3 in DNA: TGTGCCAGCAGCCAAGAGCGGCAGCCCCAGCATTTT. Its protein is CASSQERQPQHF.

Written as DNA, the CDR3 is TGTGCCAGCAGTGCCCGTTTTAGTGGGGCCAGCACAGATACGCAGTATTTT. It codes for CASSARFSGASTDTQYF. V is TRBV7-8 and J is TRBJ2-3; the D gene is possibly TRBD1 (5 bases). The germline CDR1 and CDR2 sequences are SGHVS and FQNEAQ. V dropped 6 bases and J dropped 0 bases, with 19 bases sitting between them. The CDR3 runs to 17 residues.

The chain joins TRBV12-3 or TRBV12-4 to TRBJ1-1; TRBD1 might be the D (5 bases). There are 15 residues in the CDR3. V lost 4 bases to trimming and J lost 4 bases, with 16 bases between them. The CDR3: CASSSDWDFRTEAFF. CDR3 in DNA: TGTGCCAGCAGTTCCGATTGGGACTTCCGCACTGAAGCTTTCTTT.

This clonotype was seen more than once but under ten times. The V and J genes are TRBV18 and TRBJ2-5; D is ambiguous. V was cut by 4 bases and J by 5 bases, with 8 bases left in between. Germline values: CDR1 KGHSH, CDR2 LQKENI. The CDR3 loop spans 12 amino acids. CDR3 sequence (DNA): TGTGCCAGCTCACGCCTAAAGGAGACCCAGTACTTC. This gives the protein CASSRLKETQYF.

The genes are TRBV29-1 and TRBJ2-5, with TRBD2 identical over 9 bases. Trimming removed 4 bases from V and 3 bases from J; junction bases left unmatched: 3. This CDR3 is built from 13 residues. The germline CDR1 and CDR2 sequences are SQVTM and ANQGSEA. The CDR3 spells CSVGLAGKETQYF. CDR3 DNA sequence: TGCAGCGTTGGGCTAGCGGGGAAAGAGACCCAGTACTTC.

The chain couples TRBV18 to TRBJ2-5, with 7 bases identical to TRBD1. The length of the CDR3 is 17 residues. V lost 5 bases, J lost 1 base, and 13 bases stayed unmatched. The germline V gene has CDR1 KGHSH and CDR2 LQKENI. The CDR3 reads CASSTRYFRDSQETQYF. The CDR3 DNA reads TGTGCCAGCTCAACAAGGTATTTCCGGGACAGCCAAGAGACCCAGTACTTC. The whole variable domain, filled in from reference TRBV18 and TRBJ2-5, reads NAGVMQNPRHLVRRRGQEARLRCSPMKGHSHVYWYRQLPEEGLKFMVYLQKENIIDESGMPKERFSAEFPKEGPSILRIQQVVRGDSAAYFCASSTRYFRDSQETQYFGPGTRLLVL.

This clonotype was counted a few times. As DNA, the CDR3 is TGTGCCAGCAGTTACTCGCCCCTCCAGGGTAACACTGAAGCTTTCTTT. Translating gives CASSYSPLQGNTEAFF. This chain joins TRBV6-6 and TRBJ1-1; D is perhaps TRBD1 (5 bases). V was pared by 0 bases and J by 2 bases, with 13 bases between. The CDR3 runs to 16 residues. The V gene's germline CDR1 is MNHNY and CDR2 SVGAGI (reference sequence).

The chain couples TRBV7-9 to TRBJ1-5; a weak D match, TRBD1 (5 bases). From germline, CDR1 is SEHNR and CDR2 FQNEAQ (reference sequence). CDR3 size: 15 residues. Trimming stripped 3 bases from V and 2 bases from J, with 11 bases between. CDR3 nucleotides: TGTGCCAGCAGCTTCGGAGGGGCAGGCAATCAGCCCCAGCATTTT. This codes for CASSFGGAGNQPQHF.

The rearrangement joins TRBV7-9 to TRBJ2-5; maybe TRBD2 (6 bases). CDR1 is SEHNR and CDR2 is FQNEAQ in the germline V gene (reference sequence). V lost 0 bases to trimming and J lost 5 bases, with 16 bases between them. The CDR3 has 16 amino acids. CDR3 region: CASSLATGTGGETQYF. DNA for the CDR3: TGTGCCAGCAGCTTAGCTACCGGGACCGGAGGGGAGACCCAGTACTTC.

Regarding this clonotype: This may stem from a read error, because a much larger clone lies one nucleotide away. This is likely a read error, given that the CDR3 carries no conserved phenylalanine or tryptophan at its end. V is TRBV7-2 and J is TRBJ1-6; maybe TRBD1 (6 bases). Germline V CDR1 and CDR2: SGHTA, FQGNSA. This CDR3 is 16 amino acids long. The V and J ends lost 6 bases and 9 bases respectively, with 21 bases between them. The CDR3 DNA reads as TGTGCCAGCAGTTCCCATCGGGGGCTAGAGGGTTCACCCCTCCACCTT. Translated, it gives CASSSHRGLEGSPLHL.

The chain carries TRBV7-6 and TRBJ2-5, with D unclear. Germline V gives CDR1 SGHVS, CDR2 FNYEAQ. Deletions cut 0 bases from V and 7 bases from J, with 9 bases between. The CDR3 has 13 residues. DNA of the CDR3: TGTGCCAGCAGCTTAGCAATATCTGGGACCCAGTACTTC. Amino acid sequence: CASSLAISGTQYF.

In this sample, this clonotype turned up many times. The chain has TRBV19 and TRBJ1-1; D gene unclear. From germline, CDR1 is LNHDA and CDR2 SQIVND (reference sequence). The V gene lost 5 bases and the J gene lost 6 bases, with 13 bases spanning the gap. There are 13 residues in the CDR3. CDR3 DNA sequence: TGTGCCAGTAGTCCGGGTTACGGCCCTGAAGCTTTCTTT. It yields the protein CASSPGYGPEAFF.

This clonotype was observed many times. The CDR3 DNA reads TGTGCCAGCAGCTTAGACGGGAGGAGGGATGGCTACACCTTC. Translating gives CASSLDGRRDGYTF. The chain uses TRBV11-2 and TRBJ1-2, with D hard to call. Germline-derived CDR1 and CDR2 are SGHAT and FQNNGV. The CDR3 is made up of 14 amino acids. With 0 bases removed from V and 6 bases from J, the gap between germline ends came to 11 bases.

As to this clonotype: One end of the junction varies from germline; a read error may be responsible. The CDR3 sequence: CASSLGPGGASTF. The CDR3 nucleotides are TGTGCCAGCAGTTTAGGCCCAGGGGGCGCTTCCACCTTC. This chain links TRBV24-1 with TRBJ1-2; 8 nucleotides match TRBD1. This CDR3 has 13 residues. The V gene's germline CDR1 is KGHDR and CDR2 SFDVKD.

This clonotype was picked up a small number of times. The chain employs TRBV7-2 and TRBJ2-3; D unclear. Germline V gene sequence: CDR1 SGHTA, CDR2 FQGNSA. There are 16 residues in the CDR3. V was shortened by 1 base and J by 4 bases, with 15 bases between the two germline ends. In nucleotides, the CDR3 is TGTGCCAGCAGCTTAGTCGGAAAGGGTCGCCCAGATACGCAGTATTTT. Its protein product is CASSLVGKGRPDTQYF.

Remarks on this clonotype: The DNA is omitted, as the CDR3 cannot be located on it reliably, and the CDR3 follows TCRdb's listing. The chain couples TRBV25-1 to TRBJ1-1. The CDR3 is 21 residues long, ends included. The germline V gene encodes CDR1 MGHDK and CDR2 SYGVNS. The CDR3 loop reads CASSFYICSASFRGGSTEAFF.

This clonotype was seen a handful of times. V usage is TRBV20-1 and J usage is TRBJ1-1; D not certain. There are 14 residues in the CDR3. The germline CDR1 and CDR2 sequences are DFQATT and SNEGSKA (reference sequence). The V and J ends lost 4 bases and 3 bases respectively, with 15 bases between them. This CDR3 reads CSAKIHWGDTEAFF. The CDR3 bases are TGCAGTGCTAAAATTCATTGGGGTGACACTGAAGCTTTCTTT.